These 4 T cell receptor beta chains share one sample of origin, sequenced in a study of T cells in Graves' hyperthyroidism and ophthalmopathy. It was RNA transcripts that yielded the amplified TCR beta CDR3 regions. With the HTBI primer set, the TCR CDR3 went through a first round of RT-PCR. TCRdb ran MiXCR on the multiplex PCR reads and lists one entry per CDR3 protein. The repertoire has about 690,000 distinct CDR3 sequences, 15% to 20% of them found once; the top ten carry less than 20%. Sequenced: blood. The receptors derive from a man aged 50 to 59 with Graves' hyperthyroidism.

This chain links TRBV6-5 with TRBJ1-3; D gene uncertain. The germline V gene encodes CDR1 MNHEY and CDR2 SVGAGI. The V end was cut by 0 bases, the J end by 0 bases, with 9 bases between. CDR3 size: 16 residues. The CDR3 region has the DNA TGTGCCAGCAGTTACTCGCGGGTGCCCTCTGGAAACACCATATATTTT. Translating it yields CASSYSRVPSGNTIYF.

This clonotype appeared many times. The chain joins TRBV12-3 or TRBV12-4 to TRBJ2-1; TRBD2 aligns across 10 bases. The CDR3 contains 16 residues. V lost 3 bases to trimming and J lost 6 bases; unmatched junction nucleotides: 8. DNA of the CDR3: TGTGCCAGCAGTTTCCCAGCGGGGGGGGTGGGCAATGAGCAGTTCTTC. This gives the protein CASSFPAGGVGNEQFF.

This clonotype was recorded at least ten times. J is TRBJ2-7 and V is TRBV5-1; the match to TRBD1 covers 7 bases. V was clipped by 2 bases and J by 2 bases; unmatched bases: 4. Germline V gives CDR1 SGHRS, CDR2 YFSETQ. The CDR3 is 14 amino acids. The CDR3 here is CASSLLGTAYEQYF. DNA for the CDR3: TGCGCCAGCAGCTTATTGGGGACAGCCTACGAGCAGTACTTC.

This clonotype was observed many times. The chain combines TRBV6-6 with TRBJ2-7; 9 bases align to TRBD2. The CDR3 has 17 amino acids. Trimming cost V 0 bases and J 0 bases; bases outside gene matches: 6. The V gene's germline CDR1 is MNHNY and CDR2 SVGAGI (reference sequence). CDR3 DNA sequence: TGTGCCAGCAGTTACTCAGTAGCGGGAGCAAACTCCTACGAGCAGTACTTC. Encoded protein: CASSYSVAGANSYEQYF.